This T cell receptor beta chain was recovered during a study of T cells in Graves' hyperthyroidism and ophthalmopathy. This CDR3 comprises 13 residues. The V end was cut by 6 bases, the J end by 6 bases, with 15 bases between. Germline V gene sequence: CDR1 MNHEY, CDR2 SMNVEV (reference sequence). Uncontrolled infection, other autoimmune disease, pregnancy or lactation led to exclusion. This clonotype has at least ten counts. It was RNA transcripts that yielded the amplified TCR beta CDR3 regions. RT-PCR in the first round (using the HTBI primer set) targeted the TCR CDR3. MiXCR, applied by TCRdb to the multiplex PCR reads, yields one record per CDR3 protein. The table includes 250,000 or so distinct CDR3 sequences, roughly 15% detected once.

The V call is TRBV27, the J call TRBJ2-7; possible D gene TRBD2, 5 bases. This clonotype was obtained from a woman aged 45 to 65 with Graves' hyperthyroidism that later progressed to Graves' ophthalmopathy. The specimen was blood. CDR3: CASRLRGSPEQYF. The CDR3 DNA sequence: TGTGCCAGCAGACTCCGCGGGTCCCCCGAGCAGTACTTC.